Below, one T cell receptor (beta chain) is given with its context. Germline CDR1 and CDR2: SNHLY and FYNNEI. The CDR3 covers 15 residues. Trimming took off 1 base at V and 5 bases at J, with 11 bases between the two ends. This entry comes from a study of blood T cell repertoires in COVID-19. Looking at the study overall: Whether acute or convalescent, the COVID-19 samples came from the United States, Italy and Spain. PBMCs, B-cell-depleted T cells, or T cells provided the cDNA or gDNA that made up the material.

Repertoires were generated with immunoSEQ multiplex PCR, while TCRdb's copy carries only in-frame clones and drops some. The top ten clones hold approximately 0.5% of a sample with 170,000 or so clones, 85% to 90% of them seen once. The gene calls are TRBV2 and TRBJ2-2, with a tentative D call TRBD2 (5 bases). Sequencing was done on a sample of peripheral blood. The receptor was isolated from a man in his fifties or sixties with COVID-19, enrolled during active disease. CDR3 protein: CASSEGLGNTGELFF. The DNA of the CDR3 is TGTGCCAGCAGTGAAGGACTCGGGAATACCGGGGAGCTGTTTTTT.